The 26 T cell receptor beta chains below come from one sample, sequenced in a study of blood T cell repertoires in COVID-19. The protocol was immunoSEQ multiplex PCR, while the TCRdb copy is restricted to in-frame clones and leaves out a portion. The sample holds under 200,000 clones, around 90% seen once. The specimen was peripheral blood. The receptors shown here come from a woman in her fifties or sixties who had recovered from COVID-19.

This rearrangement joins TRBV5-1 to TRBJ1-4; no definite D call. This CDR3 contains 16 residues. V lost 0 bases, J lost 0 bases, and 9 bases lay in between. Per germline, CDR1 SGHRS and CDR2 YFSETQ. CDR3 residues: CASSLALAATNEKLFF. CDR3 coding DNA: TGCGCCAGCAGCTTGGCCCTCGCGGCAACTAATGAAAAACTGTTTTTT.

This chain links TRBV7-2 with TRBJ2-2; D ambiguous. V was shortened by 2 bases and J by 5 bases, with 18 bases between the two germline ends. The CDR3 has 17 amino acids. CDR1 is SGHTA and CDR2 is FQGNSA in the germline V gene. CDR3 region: CASSLFYGGARTGELFF. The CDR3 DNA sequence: TGTGCCAGCAGCTTATTTTATGGCGGCGCGAGGACCGGGGAGCTGTTTTTT.

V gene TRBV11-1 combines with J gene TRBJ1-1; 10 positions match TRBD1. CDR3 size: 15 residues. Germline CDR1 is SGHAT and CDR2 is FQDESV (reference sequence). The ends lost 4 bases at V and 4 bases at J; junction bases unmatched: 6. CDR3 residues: CASSSGTGAGTEAFF. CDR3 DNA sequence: TGTGCCAGCAGCTCCGGGACAGGGGCTGGCACTGAAGCTTTCTTT.

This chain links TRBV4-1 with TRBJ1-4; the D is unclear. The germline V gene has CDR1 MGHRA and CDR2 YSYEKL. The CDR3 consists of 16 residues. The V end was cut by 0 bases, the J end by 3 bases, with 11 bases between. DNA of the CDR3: TGCGCCAGCAGCCAAGATTTAACTAGGTCTAATGAAAAACTGTTTTTT. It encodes CASSQDLTRSNEKLFF.

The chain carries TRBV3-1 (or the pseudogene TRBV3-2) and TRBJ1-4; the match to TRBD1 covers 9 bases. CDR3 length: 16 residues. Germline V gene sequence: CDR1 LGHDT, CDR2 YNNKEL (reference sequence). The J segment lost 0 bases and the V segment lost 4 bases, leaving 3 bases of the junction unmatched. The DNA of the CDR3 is TGTGCCAGCAGCCCCGGACAGGGGACAACTAATGAAAAACTGTTTTTT. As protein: CASSPGQGTTNEKLFF.

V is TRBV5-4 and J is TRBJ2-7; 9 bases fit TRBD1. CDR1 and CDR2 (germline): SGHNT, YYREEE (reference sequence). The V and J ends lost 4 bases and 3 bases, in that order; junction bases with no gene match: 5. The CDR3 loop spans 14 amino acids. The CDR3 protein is CASSRPGQGYEQYF. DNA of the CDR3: TGTGCCAGCAGCCGCCCGGGACAGGGCTACGAGCAGTACTTC.

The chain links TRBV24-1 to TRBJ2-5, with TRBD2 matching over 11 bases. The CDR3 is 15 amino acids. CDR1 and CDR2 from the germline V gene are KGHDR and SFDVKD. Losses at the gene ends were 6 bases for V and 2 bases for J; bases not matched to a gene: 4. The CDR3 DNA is TGTGCCACCAGTCTAGCGGGGGGATTACAAGAGACCCAGTACTTC. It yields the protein CATSLAGGLQETQYF.

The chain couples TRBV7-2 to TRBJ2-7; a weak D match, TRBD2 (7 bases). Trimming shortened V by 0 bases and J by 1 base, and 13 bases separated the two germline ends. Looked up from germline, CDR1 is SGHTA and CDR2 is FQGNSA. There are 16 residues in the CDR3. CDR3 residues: CASSLAAGARSYEQYF. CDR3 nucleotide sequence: TGTGCCAGCAGCTTAGCTGCGGGGGCCCGTTCCTACGAGCAGTACTTC.

The CDR3 sequence is CASSIAGGNGYTF. CDR3 nucleotides: TGTGCCAGTAGTATAGCGGGAGGAAATGGCTACACCTTC. This chain uses TRBV19 with TRBJ1-2; the D is unclear. This CDR3 is 13 amino acids long. Germline CDR1 and CDR2: LNHDA and SQIVND (reference sequence). The germline V and J ends were trimmed by 1 base and 6 bases, with 9 bases remaining between them.

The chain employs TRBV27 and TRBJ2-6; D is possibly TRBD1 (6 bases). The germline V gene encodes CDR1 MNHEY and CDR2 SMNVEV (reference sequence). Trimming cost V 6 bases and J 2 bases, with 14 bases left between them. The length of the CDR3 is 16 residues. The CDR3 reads CASSRPQGPGANVLTF. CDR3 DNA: TGTGCCAGCAGCCGACCACAGGGTCCTGGGGCCAACGTCCTGACTTTC. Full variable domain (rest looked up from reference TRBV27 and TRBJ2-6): EAQVTQNPRYLITVTGKKLTVTCSQNMNHEYMSWYRQDPGLGLRQIYYSMNVEVTDKGDVPEGYKVSRKEKRNFPLILESPSPNQTSLYFCASSRPQGPGANVLTFGAGSRLTVL.

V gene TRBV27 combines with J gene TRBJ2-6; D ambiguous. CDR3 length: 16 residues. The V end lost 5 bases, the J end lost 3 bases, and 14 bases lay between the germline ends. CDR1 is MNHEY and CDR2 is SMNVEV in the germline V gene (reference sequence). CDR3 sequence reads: CASSPPLSFGANVLTF. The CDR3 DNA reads TGTGCCAGCAGTCCGCCCTTGAGCTTTGGGGCCAACGTCCTGACTTTC.

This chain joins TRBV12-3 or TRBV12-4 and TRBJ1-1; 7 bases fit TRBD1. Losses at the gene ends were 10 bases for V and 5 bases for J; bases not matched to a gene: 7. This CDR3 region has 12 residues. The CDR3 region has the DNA TGTGCCACCTCAAGGGGGCCTACTGAAGCTTTCTTT. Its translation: CATSRGPTEAFF.

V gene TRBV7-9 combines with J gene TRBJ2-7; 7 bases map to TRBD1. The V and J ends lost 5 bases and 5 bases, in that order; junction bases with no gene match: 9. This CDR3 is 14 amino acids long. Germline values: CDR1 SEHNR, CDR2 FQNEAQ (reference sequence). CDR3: CASSRTGQAHEQYF. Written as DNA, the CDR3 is TGTGCCAGCAGCCGGACAGGCCAGGCTCACGAGCAGTACTTC.

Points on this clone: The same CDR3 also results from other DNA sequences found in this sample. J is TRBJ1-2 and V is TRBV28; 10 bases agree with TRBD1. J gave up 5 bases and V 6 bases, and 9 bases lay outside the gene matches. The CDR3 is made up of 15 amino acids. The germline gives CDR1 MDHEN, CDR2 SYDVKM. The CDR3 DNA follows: TGTGCCAGCAGCCTTCCGGACAGGGGGTCTTATGGCTACACCTTC. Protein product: CASSLPDRGSYGYTF.

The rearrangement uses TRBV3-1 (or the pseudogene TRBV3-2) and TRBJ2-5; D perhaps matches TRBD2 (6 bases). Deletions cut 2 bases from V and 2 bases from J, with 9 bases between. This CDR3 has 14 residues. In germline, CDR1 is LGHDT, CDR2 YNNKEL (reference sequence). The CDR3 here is CASSQLRDQETQYF. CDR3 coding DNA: TGTGCCAGCAGCCAATTGCGGGATCAAGAGACCCAGTACTTC.

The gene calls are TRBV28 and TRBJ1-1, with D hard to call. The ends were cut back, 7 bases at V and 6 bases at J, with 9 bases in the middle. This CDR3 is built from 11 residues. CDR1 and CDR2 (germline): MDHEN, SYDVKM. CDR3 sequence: CASTVRAEAFF. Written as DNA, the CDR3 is TGTGCCAGCACCGTCCGCGCTGAAGCTTTCTTT.

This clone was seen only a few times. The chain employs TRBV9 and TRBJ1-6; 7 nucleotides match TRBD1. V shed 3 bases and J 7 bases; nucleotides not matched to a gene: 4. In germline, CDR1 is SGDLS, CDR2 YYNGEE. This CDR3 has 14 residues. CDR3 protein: CASSADRVNSPLHF. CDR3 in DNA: TGTGCCAGCAGCGCAGACAGGGTGAATTCACCCCTCCACTTT.

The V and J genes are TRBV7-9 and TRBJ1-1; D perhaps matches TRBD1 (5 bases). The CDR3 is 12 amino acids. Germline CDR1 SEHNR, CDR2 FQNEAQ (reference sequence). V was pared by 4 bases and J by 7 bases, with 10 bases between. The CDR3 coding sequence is TGTGCCAGCAGCTGGGTGACAGTTGAAGCTTTCTTT. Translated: CASSWVTVEAFF.

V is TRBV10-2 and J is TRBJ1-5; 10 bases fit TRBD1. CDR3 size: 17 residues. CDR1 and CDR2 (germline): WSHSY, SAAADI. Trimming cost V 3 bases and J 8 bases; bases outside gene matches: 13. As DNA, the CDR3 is TGCGCCAGCAGTGACCCTAGGGACAGGGGATTTGGGAAGCCCCAGCATTTT. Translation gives CASSDPRDRGFGKPQHF.

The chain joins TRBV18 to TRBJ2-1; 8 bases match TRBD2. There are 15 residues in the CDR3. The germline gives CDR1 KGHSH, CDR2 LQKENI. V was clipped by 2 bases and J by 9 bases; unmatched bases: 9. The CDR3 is CASSPESGGQFEQFF. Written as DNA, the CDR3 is TGTGCCAGCTCACCAGAGTCGGGGGGGCAATTTGAGCAGTTCTTC.

In DNA, the CDR3 is TGTGCCAGCAGTGATAGAGATACGCAGTATTTT. Protein: CASSDRDTQYF. This sequence joins TRBV2 and TRBJ2-3; D gene ambiguous. The CDR3 is 11 amino acids. Germline lookup yields CDR1 SNHLY and CDR2 FYNNEI. Trimming removed 3 bases from V and 5 bases from J, with 3 bases in between.

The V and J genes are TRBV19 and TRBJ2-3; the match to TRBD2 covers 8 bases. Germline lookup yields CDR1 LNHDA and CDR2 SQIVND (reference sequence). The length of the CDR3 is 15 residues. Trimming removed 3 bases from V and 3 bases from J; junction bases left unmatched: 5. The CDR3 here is CASSMVAGGTDTQYF. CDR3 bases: TGTGCCAGTAGTATGGTGGCGGGGGGTACAGATACGCAGTATTTT.

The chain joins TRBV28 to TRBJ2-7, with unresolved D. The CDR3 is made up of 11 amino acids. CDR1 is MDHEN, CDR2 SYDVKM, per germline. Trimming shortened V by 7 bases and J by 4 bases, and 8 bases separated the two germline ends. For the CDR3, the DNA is TGTGCCAGCACGACAAGATACGAGCAGTACTTC. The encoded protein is CASTTRYEQYF.

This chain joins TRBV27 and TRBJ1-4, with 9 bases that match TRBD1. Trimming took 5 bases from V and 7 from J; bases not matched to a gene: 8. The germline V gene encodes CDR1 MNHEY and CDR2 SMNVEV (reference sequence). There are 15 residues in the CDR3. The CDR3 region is CASSPGDRDSEKLFF. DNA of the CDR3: TGTGCCAGCAGTCCCGGGGACAGGGATAGTGAAAAACTGTTTTTT.

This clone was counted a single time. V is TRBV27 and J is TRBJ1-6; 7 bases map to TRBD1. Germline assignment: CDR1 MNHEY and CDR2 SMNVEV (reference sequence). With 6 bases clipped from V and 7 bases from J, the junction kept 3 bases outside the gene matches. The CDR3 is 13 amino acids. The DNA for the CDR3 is TGTGCCAGCAGGTGGACAGGCAATTCACCCCTCCACTTT. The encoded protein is CASRWTGNSPLHF.

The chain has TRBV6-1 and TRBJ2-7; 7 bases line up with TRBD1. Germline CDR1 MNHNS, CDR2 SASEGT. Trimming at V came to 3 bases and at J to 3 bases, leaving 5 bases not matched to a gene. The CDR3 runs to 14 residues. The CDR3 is CASSDRDSHYEQYF. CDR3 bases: TGTGCCAGCAGTGATAGGGACAGCCACTACGAGCAGTACTTC.